The sequence of this TCR beta chain was determined in a study of T cells after yellow fever vaccination. Points from the study as a whole: Just a small share of clonotypes turned up in the CD4 compartment as well as the CD8 compartment. The study noted that FACS-sorted repertoires could contain abundant clonotypes contaminating from the bulk population. Reappearance after the booster was observed for most primary-vaccination clones (around 95% CD4, just over 85% CD8).

Of note for this clonotype: Its antigen is not known.

Universal primer sites and UMIs were introduced during 5'RACE template-switching synthesis of TCR cDNA. Using its own MiXCR run on the 5' RACE reads, TCRdb lists one record per CDR3 protein. The sample contains 100,000 to 150,000 distinct CDR3 sequences, more than 6% of which appear only once. The receptor was isolated from a man younger than 35 who received the YFV17D yellow fever vaccine. The input for sequencing was CD4+ T cells sorted from PBMCs, taken 10 days after the first yellow fever vaccination.

CDR3 protein: CAWRSADDTDTQYF. The CDR3 DNA follows: TGTGCCTGGCGTAGCGCGGACGACACAGATACGCAGTATTTT. The chain uses TRBV5-4 and TRBJ2-3, with D possibly TRBD2 on 5 matching bases. The germline V gene has CDR1 SGHNT and CDR2 YYREEE (reference sequence). CDR3 length: 14 residues. V was trimmed by 10 bases and J by 2 bases, leaving 17 bases between them.